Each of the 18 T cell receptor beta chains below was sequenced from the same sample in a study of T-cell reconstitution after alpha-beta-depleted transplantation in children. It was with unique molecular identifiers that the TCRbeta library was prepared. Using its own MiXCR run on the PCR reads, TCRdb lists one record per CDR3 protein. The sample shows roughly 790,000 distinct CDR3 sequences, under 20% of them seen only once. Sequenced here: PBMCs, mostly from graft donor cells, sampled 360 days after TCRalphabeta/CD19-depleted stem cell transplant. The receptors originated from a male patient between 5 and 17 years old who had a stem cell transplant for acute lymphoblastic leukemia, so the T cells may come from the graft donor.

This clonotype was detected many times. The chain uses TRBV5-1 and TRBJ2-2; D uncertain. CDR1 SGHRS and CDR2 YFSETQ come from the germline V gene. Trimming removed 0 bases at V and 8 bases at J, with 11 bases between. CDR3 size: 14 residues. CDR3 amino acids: CASSLALTDGELFF. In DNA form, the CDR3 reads TGCGCCAGCAGCTTGGCCCTTACAGATGGGGAGCTGTTTTTT.

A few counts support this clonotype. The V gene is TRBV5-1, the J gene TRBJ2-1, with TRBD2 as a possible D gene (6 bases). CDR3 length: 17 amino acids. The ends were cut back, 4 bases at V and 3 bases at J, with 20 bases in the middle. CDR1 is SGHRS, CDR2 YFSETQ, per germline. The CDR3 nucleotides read TGCGCCAGCAGCCCGGATGATGGGGGGTGGGTCTACAATGAGCAGTTCTTC. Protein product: CASSPDDGGWVYNEQFF.

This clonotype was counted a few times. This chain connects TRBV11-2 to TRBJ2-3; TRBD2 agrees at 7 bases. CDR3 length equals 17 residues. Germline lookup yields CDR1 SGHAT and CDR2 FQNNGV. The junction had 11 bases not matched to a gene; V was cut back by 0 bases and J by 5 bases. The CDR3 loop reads CASSLDLGEGLRDTQYF. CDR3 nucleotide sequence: TGTGCCAGCAGCTTAGATCTGGGGGAGGGCTTAAGAGATACGCAGTATTTT.

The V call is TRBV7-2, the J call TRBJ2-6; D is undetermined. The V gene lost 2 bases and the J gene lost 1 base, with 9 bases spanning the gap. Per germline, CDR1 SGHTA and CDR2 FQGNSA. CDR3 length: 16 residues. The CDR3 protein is CASSLRVYSGANVLTF. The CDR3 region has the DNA TGTGCCAGCAGCTTAAGGGTATATTCTGGGGCCAACGTCCTGACTTTC.

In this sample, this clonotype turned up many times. The CDR3 sequence is CSASLPRTQYF. CDR3 nucleotide sequence: TGCAGTGCCAGCCTCCCAAGGACCCAGTACTTC. This chain uses TRBV20-1 with TRBJ2-5; no clear D. This CDR3 has 11 residues. V was trimmed by 6 bases and J by 7 bases, leaving 12 bases between them. Germline CDR1 and CDR2: DFQATT and SNEGSKA (reference sequence).

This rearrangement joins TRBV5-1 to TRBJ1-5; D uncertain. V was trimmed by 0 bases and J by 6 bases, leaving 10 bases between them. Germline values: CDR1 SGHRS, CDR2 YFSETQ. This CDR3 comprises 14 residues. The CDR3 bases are TGCGCCAGCAGCTTGGAACCGGAGGGTCAGCCCCAGCATTTT. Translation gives CASSLEPEGQPQHF.

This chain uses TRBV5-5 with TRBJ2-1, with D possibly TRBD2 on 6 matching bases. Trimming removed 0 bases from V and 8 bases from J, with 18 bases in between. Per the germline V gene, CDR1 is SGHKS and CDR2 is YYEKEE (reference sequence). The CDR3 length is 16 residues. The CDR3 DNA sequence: TGTGCCAGCAGCTTGGCTTTCACTAGCATCAGCCATGAGCAGTTCTTC. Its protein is CASSLAFTSISHEQFF.

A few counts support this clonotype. The CDR3 sequence is CSVGTSVRDEQFF. CDR3 sequence (DNA): TGCAGCGTTGGGACTAGCGTGCGGGATGAGCAGTTCTTC. The gene calls are TRBV29-1 and TRBJ2-1; 9 bases line up with TRBD2. The CDR3 has 13 residues. Trimming cost V 4 bases and J 8 bases; bases outside gene matches: 6. Germline CDR1 reads SQVTM; CDR2 reads ANQGSEA.

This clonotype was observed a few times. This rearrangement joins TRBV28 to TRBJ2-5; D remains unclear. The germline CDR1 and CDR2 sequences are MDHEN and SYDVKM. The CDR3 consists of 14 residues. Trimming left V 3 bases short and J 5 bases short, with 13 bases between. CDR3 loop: CASSFLRGRETQYF. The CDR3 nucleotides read TGTGCCAGCAGTTTCCTTCGTGGGCGGGAGACCCAGTACTTC. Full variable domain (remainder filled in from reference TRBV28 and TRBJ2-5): DVKVTQSSRYLVKRTGEKVFLECVQDMDHENMFWYRQDPGLGLRLIYFSYDVKMKEKGDIPEGYSVSREKKERFSLILESASTNQTSMYLCASSFLRGRETQYFGPGTRLLVL.

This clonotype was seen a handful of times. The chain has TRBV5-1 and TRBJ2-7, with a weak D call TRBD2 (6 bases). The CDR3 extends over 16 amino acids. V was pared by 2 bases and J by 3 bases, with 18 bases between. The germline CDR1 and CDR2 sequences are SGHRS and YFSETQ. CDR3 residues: CASSFGGASWNYEQYF. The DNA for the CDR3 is TGCGCCAGCAGCTTCGGAGGGGCTAGCTGGAACTACGAGCAGTACTTC.

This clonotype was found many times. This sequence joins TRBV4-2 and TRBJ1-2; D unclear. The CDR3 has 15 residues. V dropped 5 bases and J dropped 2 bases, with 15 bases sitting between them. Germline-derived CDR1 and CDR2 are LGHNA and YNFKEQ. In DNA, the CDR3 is TGTGCCAGCAGCTCCGACGTGAGGCTAAACTATGGCTACACCTTC. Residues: CASSSDVRLNYGYTF.

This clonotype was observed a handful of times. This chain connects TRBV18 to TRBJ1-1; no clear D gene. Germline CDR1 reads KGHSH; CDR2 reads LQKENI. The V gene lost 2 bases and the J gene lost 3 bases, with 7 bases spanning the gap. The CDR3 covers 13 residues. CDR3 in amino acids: CASSPGDYTEAFF. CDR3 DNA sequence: TGTGCCAGCTCACCAGGGGATTACACTGAAGCTTTCTTT. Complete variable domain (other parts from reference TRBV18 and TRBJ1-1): NAGVMQNPRHLVRRRGQEARLRCSPMKGHSHVYWYRQLPEEGLKFMVYLQKENIIDESGMPKERFSAEFPKEGPSILRIQQVVRGDSAAYFCASSPGDYTEAFFGQGTRLTVV.

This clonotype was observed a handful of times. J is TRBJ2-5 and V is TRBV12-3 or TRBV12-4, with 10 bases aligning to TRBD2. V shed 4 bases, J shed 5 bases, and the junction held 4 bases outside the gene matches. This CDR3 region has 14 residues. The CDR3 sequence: CASSSSSGSETQYF. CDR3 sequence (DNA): TGTGCCAGCAGTTCTTCTAGCGGGAGTGAGACCCAGTACTTC.

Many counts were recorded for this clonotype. CDR3 in DNA: TGTGCCAGCAGTTTGGGAGGTGAAAAACTGTTTTTT. Translating gives CASSLGGEKLFF. The chain uses TRBV12-3 or TRBV12-4 and TRBJ1-4, with D hard to call. Trimming removed 3 bases from V and 7 bases from J, with 6 bases in between. CDR3 length: 12 amino acids.

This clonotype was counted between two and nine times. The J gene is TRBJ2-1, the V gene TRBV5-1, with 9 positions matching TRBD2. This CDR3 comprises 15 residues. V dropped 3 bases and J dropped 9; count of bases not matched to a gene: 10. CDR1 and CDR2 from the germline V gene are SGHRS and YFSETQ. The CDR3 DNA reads TGCGCCAGCAGCTCTAGCGGGATGATTTCTGGTGAGCAGTTCTTC. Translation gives CASSSSGMISGEQFF.

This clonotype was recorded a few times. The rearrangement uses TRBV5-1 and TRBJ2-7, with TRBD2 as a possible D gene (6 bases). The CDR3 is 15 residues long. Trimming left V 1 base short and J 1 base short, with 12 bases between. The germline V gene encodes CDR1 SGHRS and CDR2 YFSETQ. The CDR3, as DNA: TGCGCCAGCAGCTTGAGTTTTAGCGGTTCCTACGAGCAGTACTTC. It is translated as CASSLSFSGSYEQYF.

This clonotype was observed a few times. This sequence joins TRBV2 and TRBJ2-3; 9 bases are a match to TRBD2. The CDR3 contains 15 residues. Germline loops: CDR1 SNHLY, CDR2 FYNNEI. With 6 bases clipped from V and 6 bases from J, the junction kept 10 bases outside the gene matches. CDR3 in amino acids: CASRVVAGVGDTQYF. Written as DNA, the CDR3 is TGTGCCAGCAGAGTAGTAGCGGGAGTGGGTGATACGCAGTATTTT. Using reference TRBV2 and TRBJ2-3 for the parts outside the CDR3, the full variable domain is EPEVTQTPSHQVTQMGQEVILRCVPISNHLYFYWYRQILGQKVEFLVSFYNNEISEKSEIFDDQFSVERPDGSNFTLKIRSTKLEDSAMYFCASRVVAGVGDTQYFGPGTRLTVL.

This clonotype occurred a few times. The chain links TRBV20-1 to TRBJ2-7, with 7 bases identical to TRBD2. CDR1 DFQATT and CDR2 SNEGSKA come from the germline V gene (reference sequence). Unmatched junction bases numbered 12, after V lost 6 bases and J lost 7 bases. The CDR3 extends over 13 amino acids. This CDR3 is CSAASGTSSEQYF. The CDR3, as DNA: TGCAGTGCGGCCAGCGGGACTTCATCAGAGCAGTACTTC.